Given below is one T cell receptor (beta chain) in context. Its antigen remains unidentified. Each CDR3 protein is one row after TCRdb ran MiXCR on the 5' RACE reads. This repertoire shows approximately 480,000 distinct CDR3 sequences, about 20% found once; its top ten account for about 12%. The data stem from a study of T-cell memory formation after mild COVID-19. Points from the study as a whole: For second-wave clones that peaked at day 37, SARS-CoV-2 specificity went unverified.

The CDR3 runs 13 residues. The V and J ends lost 0 bases and 6 bases respectively, with 12 bases between them. The germline gives CDR1 GTSNPN, CDR2 SVGIG (reference sequence). The genes are TRBV30 and TRBJ2-7; tentatively, D is TRBD1 (6 bases). The sample taken for sequencing was PBMCs or a T cell subset sorted from them (not recorded which). The clonotype comes from an adult woman who had mild COVID-19 (a few samples of this study predate the infection). Cell type and time point are not known. In DNA form, the CDR3 reads TGTGCCTGGAGTGTAAGCAGGGGCGCCGAGCAGTACTTC. Its protein is CAWSVSRGAEQYF.